Each of the 18 T cell receptor beta chains below was sequenced from the same sample in a study of brain T cells in children with intractable seizures. Profiled with immunoSEQ multiplex PCR; TCRdb holds only in-frame clones, not every one. The sample has approximately 60,000 clones, 90% to 96% seen once. Source: peripheral blood, taken at surgery. These receptors all come from a boy in the first two years of life with focal cortical dysplasia and intractable seizures.

V usage is TRBV3-1 (or the pseudogene TRBV3-2) and J usage is TRBJ2-7; D perhaps matches TRBD2 (5 bases). The CDR3 covers 15 residues. With 2 bases removed from V and 3 bases from J, the gap between germline ends came to 14 bases. CDR1 and CDR2 from the germline V gene are LGHDT and YNNKEL (reference sequence). The CDR3 nucleotides read TGTGCCAGCAGCCAACGCGCGGGCAGAAACTACGAGCAGTACTTC. This encodes CASSQRAGRNYEQYF.

The chain recombines TRBV14 with TRBJ2-1; D unclear. The CDR3 extends over 12 amino acids. Looked up from germline, CDR1 is SGHDN and CDR2 is FVKESK. V lost 4 bases to trimming and J lost 3 bases, with 4 bases between them. CDR3 in DNA: TGTGCCAGCAGCCTCTTCTACAATGAGCAGTTCTTC. Protein sequence: CASSLFYNEQFF.

The V and J genes are TRBV29-1 and TRBJ1-5, with 7 bases identical to TRBD1. The CDR3 is made up of 14 amino acids. V gave up 7 bases and J gave up 4 bases; unmatched junction bases: 10. Germline V gene lookup returns CDR1 SQVTM and CDR2 ANQGSEA. CDR3 sequence reads: CSATTGSRNQPQHF. The CDR3 DNA follows: TGCAGCGCAACGACAGGGTCGAGGAATCAGCCCCAGCATTTT.

The chain employs TRBV3-1 (or the pseudogene TRBV3-2) and TRBJ1-1, with D possibly TRBD1 on 5 matching bases. Trimming left V 5 bases short and J 0 bases short, with 10 bases between. This CDR3 is built from 14 residues. Per germline, CDR1 LGHDT and CDR2 YNNKEL (reference sequence). The CDR3 DNA reads TGTGCCAGCAGCTCGGGACTTATGAACACTGAAGCTTTCTTT. Protein sequence: CASSSGLMNTEAFF.

The V and J genes are TRBV14 and TRBJ2-5, with D tentatively TRBD1 or TRBD2 (5 bases each). CDR1 is SGHDN and CDR2 is FVKESK in the germline V gene. The CDR3 extends over 14 amino acids. The V gene lost 3 bases and the J gene lost 5 bases, with 13 bases spanning the gap. CDR3 in amino acids: CASSHGALWETQYF. DNA of the CDR3: TGTGCCAGCAGCCACGGGGCTCTCTGGGAGACCCAGTACTTC.

This chain joins TRBV7-8 and TRBJ2-5; 7 nucleotides align to TRBD1. Per germline, CDR1 SGHVS and CDR2 FQNEAQ. The CDR3 length is 13 residues. Trimming at V came to 3 bases and at J to 5 bases, leaving 3 bases not matched to a gene. The CDR3 DNA reads as TGTGCCAGCAGCTTCGACAGGGAGGAGACCCAGTACTTC. Translation: CASSFDREETQYF.

The CDR3 is CASSIRGGNQPQHF. DNA for the CDR3: TGTGCCAGCAGTATCAGGGGCGGCAATCAGCCCCAGCATTTT. V usage is TRBV6-6 and J usage is TRBJ1-5, with a tentative D call TRBD1 (6 bases). V was pared by 5 bases and J by 2 bases, with 10 bases between. This CDR3 is 14 amino acids long. Germline CDR1 reads MNHNY; CDR2 reads SVGAGI (reference sequence).

The CDR3 spells CASSQEGPTGNQPQHF. The CDR3 DNA follows: TGTGCCAGCAGCCAAGAGGGCCCGACAGGCAATCAGCCCCAGCATTTT. The chain couples TRBV3-1 (or the pseudogene TRBV3-2) to TRBJ1-5; D might be TRBD1 (5 bases). The length of the CDR3 is 16 residues. Trimming stripped 0 bases from V and 2 bases from J, with 11 bases between. CDR1 and CDR2 from the germline V gene are LGHDT and YNNKEL (reference sequence).

This chain joins TRBV4-2 and TRBJ2-1; perhaps TRBD2 as D (5 bases). CDR1 is LGHNA and CDR2 is YNFKEQ in the germline V gene. The CDR3 contains 16 residues. The V end was cut by 1 base, the J end by 6 bases, with 16 bases between. The CDR3 protein is CASSQGLLDYFNEQFF. CDR3 DNA: TGTGCCAGCAGCCAAGGTTTATTAGACTACTTCAATGAGCAGTTCTTC.

The chain joins TRBV7-2 to TRBJ2-7, with 7 bases aligning to TRBD1. The CDR3 is 14 residues long. CDR1 and CDR2 (germline): SGHTA, FQGNSA. J was trimmed by 1 base and V by 4 bases; bases with no gene match: 4. CDR3 sequence reads: CASSSSTGSYEQYF. The CDR3 bases are TGTGCCAGCAGCTCCTCGACAGGGTCCTACGAGCAGTACTTC.

This clone has just one count. V gene TRBV18 combines with J gene TRBJ2-7, with D unresolved. The germline V gene has CDR1 KGHSH and CDR2 LQKENI. This CDR3 comprises 12 residues. V gave up 3 bases and J gave up 6 bases, with 9 bases separating them. The CDR3 is CASSPSEGEQYF. The CDR3 nucleotides are TGTGCCAGCTCACCTTCGGAAGGCGAGCAGTACTTC.

This chain joins TRBV7-2 and TRBJ1-5, with 11 bases identical to TRBD1. This CDR3 has 15 amino acids. V lost 4 bases, J lost 2 bases, and 1 base stayed unmatched. Germline loops: CDR1 SGHTA, CDR2 FQGNSA. In DNA form, the CDR3 reads TGTGCCAGCAGCTGGACAGGGGGCGGCAATCAGCCCCAGCATTTT. Amino acid sequence: CASSWTGGGNQPQHF. The variable domain in full, completed from reference TRBV7-2 and TRBJ1-5, reads GAGVSQSPSNKVTEKGKDVELRCDPISGHTALYWYRQSLGQGLEFLIYFQGNSAPDKSGLPSDRFSAERTGGSVSTLTIQRTQQEDSAVYLCASSWTGGGNQPQHFGDGTRLSIL.

The rearrangement links TRBV27 to TRBJ2-1, with D possibly matching TRBD1 (6 bases). The CDR3 is 13 residues long. Per the germline V gene, CDR1 is MNHEY and CDR2 is SMNVEV (reference sequence). V was shortened by 5 bases and J by 7 bases, with 12 bases between the two germline ends. Written as DNA, the CDR3 is TGTGCCAGCAGTCAGAATACAGGGAATGAGCAGTTCTTC. As protein: CASSQNTGNEQFF.

The V call is TRBV5-4, the J call TRBJ2-1, with D perhaps matching TRBD1 (6 bases). The CDR3 spans 18 residues. Germline V gene sequence: CDR1 SGHNT, CDR2 YYREEE (reference sequence). Trimming stripped 3 bases from V and 0 bases from J, with 19 bases between. CDR3 loop: CASSSRDIKTSSYNEQFF. CDR3 nucleotides: TGTGCCAGCAGCTCCCGGGACATTAAGACAAGCTCCTACAATGAGCAGTTCTTC.

The chain is built from TRBV4-1 and TRBJ1-6; D call uncertain. V was pared by 0 bases and J by 8 bases, with 17 bases between. This CDR3 region has 17 residues. Germline CDR1 is MGHRA and CDR2 is YSYEKL. This CDR3 reads CASSQDLGPPRDSPLHF. In DNA, the CDR3 is TGCGCCAGCAGCCAAGACCTCGGGCCCCCAAGGGATTCACCCCTCCACTTT.

V and J are TRBV29-1 and TRBJ1-2, with TRBD1 as a possible D gene (5 bases). Germline V gene sequence: CDR1 SQVTM, CDR2 ANQGSEA. CDR3 length: 12 amino acids. V lost 3 bases and J 3 bases, leaving 8 bases between the germline ends. CDR3 sequence (DNA): TGCAGCGTTGAGGGCAGGGACTATGGCTACACCTTC. Translated, it gives CSVEGRDYGYTF.

V and J are TRBV11-2 and TRBJ1-2; D might be TRBD1 (6 bases). Trimming left V 5 bases short and J 4 bases short, with 14 bases between. The germline V gene encodes CDR1 SGHAT and CDR2 FQNNGV. The CDR3 runs to 14 residues. CDR3 in DNA: TGTGCCAGCAGCCCGGGGGGGCGCGGCTATGGCTACACCTTC. Protein product: CASSPGGRGYGYTF.

The V gene is TRBV12-5, the J gene TRBJ2-3, with TRBD2 as a possible D gene (7 bases). The V and J ends lost 2 bases and 2 bases respectively, with 32 bases between them. The CDR3 loop spans 22 amino acids. The germline V gene encodes CDR1 LGHNT and CDR2 FRNRAP. For the CDR3, the DNA is TGTGCTAGTGGTTTGACCCCTACGGGGGGCCTACTTATACTAGGGAACACAGATACGCAGTATTTT. Encoded protein: CASGLTPTGGLLILGNTDTQYF.